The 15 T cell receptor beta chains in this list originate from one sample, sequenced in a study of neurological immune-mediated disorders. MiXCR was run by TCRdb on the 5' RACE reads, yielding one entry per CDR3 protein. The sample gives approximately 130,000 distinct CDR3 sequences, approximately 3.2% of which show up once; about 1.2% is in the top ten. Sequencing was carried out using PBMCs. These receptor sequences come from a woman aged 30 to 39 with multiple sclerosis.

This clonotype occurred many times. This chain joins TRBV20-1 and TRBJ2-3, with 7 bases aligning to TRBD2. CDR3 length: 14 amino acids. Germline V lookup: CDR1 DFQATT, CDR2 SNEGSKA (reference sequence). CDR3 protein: CTAKPRERGDTQYF. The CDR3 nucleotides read TGCACCGCGAAACCGCGGGAGAGGGGCGATACGCAGTATTTT.

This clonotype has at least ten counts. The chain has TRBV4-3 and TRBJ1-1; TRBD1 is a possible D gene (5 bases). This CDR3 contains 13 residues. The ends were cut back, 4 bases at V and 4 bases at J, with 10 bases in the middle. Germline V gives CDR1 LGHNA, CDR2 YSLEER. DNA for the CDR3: TGCGCCAGCAGCCCGACAGTGGGCACTGAAGCTTTCTTT. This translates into CASSPTVGTEAFF.

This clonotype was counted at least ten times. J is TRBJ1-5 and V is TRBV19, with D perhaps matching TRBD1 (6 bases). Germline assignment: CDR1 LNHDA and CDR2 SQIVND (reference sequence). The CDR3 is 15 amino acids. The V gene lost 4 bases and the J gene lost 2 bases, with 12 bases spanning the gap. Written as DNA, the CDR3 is TGTGCCAGTAGTAAAGGACAGTGGGGCAATCAGCCCCAGCATTTT. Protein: CASSKGQWGNQPQHF. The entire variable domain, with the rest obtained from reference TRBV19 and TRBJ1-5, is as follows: DGGITQSPKYLFRKEGQNVTLSCEQNLNHDAMYWYRQDPGQGLRLIYYSQIVNDFQKGDIAEGYSVSREKKESFPLTVTSAQKNPTAFYLCASSKGQWGNQPQHFGDGTRLSIL.

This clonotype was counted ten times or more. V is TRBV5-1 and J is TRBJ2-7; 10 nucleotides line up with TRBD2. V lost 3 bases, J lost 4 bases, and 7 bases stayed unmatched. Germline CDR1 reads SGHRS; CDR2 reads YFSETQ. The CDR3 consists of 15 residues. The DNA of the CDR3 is TGCGCCAGCAGCTCCCCCCCTAGCGGGGGTTACGAGCAGTACTTC. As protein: CASSSPPSGGYEQYF. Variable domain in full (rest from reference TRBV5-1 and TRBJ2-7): KAGVTQTPRYLIKTRGQQVTLSCSPISGHRSVSWYQQTPGQGLQFLFEYFSETQRNKGNFPGRFSGRQFSNSRSEMNVSTLELGDSALYLCASSSPPSGGYEQYFGPGTRLTVT.

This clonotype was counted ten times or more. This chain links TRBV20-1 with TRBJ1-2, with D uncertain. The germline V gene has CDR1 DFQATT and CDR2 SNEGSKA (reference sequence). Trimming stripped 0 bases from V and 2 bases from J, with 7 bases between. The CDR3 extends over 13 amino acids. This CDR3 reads CSARDQDNYGYTF. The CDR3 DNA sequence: TGCAGTGCTAGAGACCAAGACAACTATGGCTACACCTTC.

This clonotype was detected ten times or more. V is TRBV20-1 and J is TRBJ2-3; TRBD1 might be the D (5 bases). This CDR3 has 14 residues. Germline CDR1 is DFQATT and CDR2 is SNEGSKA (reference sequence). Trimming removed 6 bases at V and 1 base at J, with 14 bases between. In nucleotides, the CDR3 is TGCAGTGCGGCGCGTGGGGCCGGCACAGATACGCAGTATTTT. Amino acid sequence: CSAARGAGTDTQYF.

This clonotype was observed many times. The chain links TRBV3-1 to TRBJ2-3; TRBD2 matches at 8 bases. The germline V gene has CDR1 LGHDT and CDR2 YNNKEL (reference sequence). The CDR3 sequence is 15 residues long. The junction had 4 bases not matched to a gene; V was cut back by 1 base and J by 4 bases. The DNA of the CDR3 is TGTGCCAGCAGCCAAGTCCGGACTAGCCCAGATACGCAGTATTTT. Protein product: CASSQVRTSPDTQYF.

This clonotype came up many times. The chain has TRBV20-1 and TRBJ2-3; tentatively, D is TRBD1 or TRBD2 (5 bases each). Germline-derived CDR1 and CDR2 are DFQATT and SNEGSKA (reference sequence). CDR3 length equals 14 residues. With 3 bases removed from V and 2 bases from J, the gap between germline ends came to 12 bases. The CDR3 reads CSASYGAFTDTQYF. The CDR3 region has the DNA TGCAGTGCTAGTTACGGGGCCTTCACAGATACGCAGTATTTT.

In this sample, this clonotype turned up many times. The CDR3: CASSLQGGAQETQYF. CDR3 sequence (DNA): TGTGCCAGCAGCTTGCAGGGGGGGGCCCAAGAGACCCAGTACTTC. The chain has TRBV7-2 and TRBJ2-5; D may be TRBD1 or TRBD2 (7 bases each). This CDR3 is built from 15 residues. Trimming cost V 3 bases and J 1 base, with 12 bases left between them. Germline loops: CDR1 SGHTA, CDR2 FQGNSA.

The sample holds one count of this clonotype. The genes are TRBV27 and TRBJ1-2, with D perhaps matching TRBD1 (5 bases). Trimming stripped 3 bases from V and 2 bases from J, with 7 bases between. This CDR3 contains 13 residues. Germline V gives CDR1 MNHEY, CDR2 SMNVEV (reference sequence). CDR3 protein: CASSFRENYGYTF. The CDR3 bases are TGTGCCAGCAGTTTCAGGGAAAACTATGGCTACACCTTC.

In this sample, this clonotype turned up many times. Here the CDR3 reads CASSLDGYNEQFF. DNA for the CDR3: TGCGCCAGCAGCTTGGACGGGTACAATGAGCAGTTCTTC. The chain is built from TRBV5-1 and TRBJ2-1; D is undetermined. The V gene lost 0 bases and the J gene lost 4 bases, with 5 bases spanning the gap. The CDR3 has 13 residues. Germline-derived CDR1 and CDR2 are SGHRS and YFSETQ.

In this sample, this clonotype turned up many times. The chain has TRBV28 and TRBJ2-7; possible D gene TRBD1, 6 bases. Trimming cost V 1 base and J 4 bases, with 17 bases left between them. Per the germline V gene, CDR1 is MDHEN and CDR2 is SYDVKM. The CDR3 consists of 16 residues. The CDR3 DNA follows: TGTGCCAGCAGTTTATTCCGCCAGGGGTGGAGGTACGAGCAGTACTTC. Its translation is CASSLFRQGWRYEQYF. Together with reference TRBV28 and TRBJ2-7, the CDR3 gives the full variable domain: DVKVTQSSRYLVKRTGEKVFLECVQDMDHENMFWYRQDPGLGLRLIYFSYDVKMKEKGDIPEGYSVSREKKERFSLILESASTNQTSMYLCASSLFRQGWRYEQYFGPGTRLTVT.

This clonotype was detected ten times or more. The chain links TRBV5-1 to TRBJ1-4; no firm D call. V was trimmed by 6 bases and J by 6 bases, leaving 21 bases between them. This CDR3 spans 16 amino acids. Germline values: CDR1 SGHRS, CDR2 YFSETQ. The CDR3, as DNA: TGCGCCAGCACTATGGACGAGGGCCCTCGTCATGAAAAACTGTTTTTT. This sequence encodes CASTMDEGPRHEKLFF.

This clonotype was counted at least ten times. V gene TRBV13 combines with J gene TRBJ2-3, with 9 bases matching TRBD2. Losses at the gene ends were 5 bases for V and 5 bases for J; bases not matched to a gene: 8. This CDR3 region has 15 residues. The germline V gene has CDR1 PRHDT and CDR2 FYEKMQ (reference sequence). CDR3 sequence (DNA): TGTGCCAGCAGCCCGCCGGGACTAGCAGGAGATACGCAGTATTTT. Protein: CASSPPGLAGDTQYF.

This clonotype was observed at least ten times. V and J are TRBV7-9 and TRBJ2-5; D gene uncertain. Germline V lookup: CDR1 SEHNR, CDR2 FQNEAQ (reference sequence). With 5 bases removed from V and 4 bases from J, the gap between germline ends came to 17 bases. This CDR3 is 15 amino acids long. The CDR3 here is CASSLNLVFRETQYF. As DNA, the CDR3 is TGTGCCAGCAGCCTTAACCTAGTTTTCCGAGAGACCCAGTACTTC.